The next 4 T cell receptor beta chains were all read from a single sample in a study of post-analysis software for immune sequencing data. Findings and limits, study-wide: Five or six TRBV segments, TRBV5-6, TRBV5-1 and TRBV20-1 among them, were found more frequent in patients than controls.

Unique molecular identifiers tagged the TCR beta cDNA libraries. From the PCR reads, TCRdb called clonotypes with MiXCR, one entry per CDR3 protein. The sample includes roughly 400,000 distinct CDR3 sequences, approximately 37% of them seen just once. These TCRs' antigens remain unknown. The material sequenced was blood. The receptors stem from a girl aged 2-10 years with multiple sclerosis.

This clonotype was observed at least ten times. The chain carries TRBV5-1 and TRBJ1-2; weak D call: TRBD1 (5 bases). The V and J ends lost 3 bases and 8 bases respectively, with 20 bases between them. Per germline, CDR1 SGHRS and CDR2 YFSETQ. This CDR3 has 15 amino acids. Here the CDR3 DNA reads TGCGCCAGCAGCTCGGCCGTCGGCCAGGGTTACGGCTACACCTTC. Protein sequence: CASSSAVGQGYGYTF.

Many counts were recorded for this clonotype. The rearrangement joins TRBV29-1 to TRBJ2-7; tentative D call: TRBD1 (5 bases). Per the germline V gene, CDR1 is SQVTM and CDR2 is ANQGSEA. Between the trimmed V and J ends, which lost 4 bases and 3 bases, there was a span of 10 bases. There are 12 residues in the CDR3. This CDR3 reads CSVGQTGYEQYF. DNA for the CDR3: TGCAGCGTTGGACAGACCGGCTACGAGCAGTACTTC.

V is TRBV25-1 and J is TRBJ1-2, with D unresolved. Germline V lookup: CDR1 MGHDK, CDR2 SYGVNS. The CDR3 runs to 14 residues. The ends were cut back, 3 bases at V and 4 bases at J, with 12 bases in the middle. CDR3 protein: CASSDANRPYGYTF. The CDR3 DNA sequence: TGTGCCAGCAGTGACGCCAACCGACCCTATGGCTACACCTTC.

Only a few counts were recorded for this clonotype. The V gene is TRBV18, the J gene TRBJ2-5; TRBD2 might be the D (6 bases). The V end was cut by 5 bases, the J end by 4 bases, with 17 bases between. CDR3 size: 15 residues. The germline CDR1 and CDR2 sequences are KGHSH and LQKENI. The CDR3 nucleotides are TGTGCCAGCTCAGCCTCGGGACTGATACGAGAGACCCAGTACTTC. Translated, it gives CASSASGLIRETQYF.